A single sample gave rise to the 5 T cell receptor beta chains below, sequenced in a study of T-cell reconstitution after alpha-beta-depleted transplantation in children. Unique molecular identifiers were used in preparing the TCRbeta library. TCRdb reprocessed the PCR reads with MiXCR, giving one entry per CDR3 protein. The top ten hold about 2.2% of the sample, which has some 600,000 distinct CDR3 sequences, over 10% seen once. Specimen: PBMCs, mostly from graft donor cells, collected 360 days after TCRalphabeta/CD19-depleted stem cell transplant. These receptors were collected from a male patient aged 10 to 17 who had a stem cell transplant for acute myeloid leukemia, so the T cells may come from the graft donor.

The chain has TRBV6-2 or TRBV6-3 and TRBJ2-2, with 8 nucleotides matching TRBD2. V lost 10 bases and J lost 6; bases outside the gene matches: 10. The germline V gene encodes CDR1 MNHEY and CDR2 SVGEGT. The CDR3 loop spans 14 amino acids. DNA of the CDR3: TGTGCCACCCACGGGAGGGCCGGCGCCGGGGAGCTGTTTTTT. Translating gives CATHGRAGAGELFF.

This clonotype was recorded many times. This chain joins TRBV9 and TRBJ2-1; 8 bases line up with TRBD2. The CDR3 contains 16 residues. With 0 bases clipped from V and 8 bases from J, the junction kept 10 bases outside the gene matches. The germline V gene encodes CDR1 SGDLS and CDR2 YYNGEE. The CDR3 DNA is TGTGCCAGCAGCGTAGGAGGGACTAGACTGGCCGATGAGCAGTTCTTC. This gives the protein CASSVGGTRLADEQFF.

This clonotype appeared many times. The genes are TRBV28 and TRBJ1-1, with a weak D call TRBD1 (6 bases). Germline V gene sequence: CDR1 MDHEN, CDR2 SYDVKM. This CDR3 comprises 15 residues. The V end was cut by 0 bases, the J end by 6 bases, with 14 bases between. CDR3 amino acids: CASSLWAGVSAEAFF. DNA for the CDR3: TGTGCCAGCAGTTTATGGGCAGGGGTCAGCGCTGAAGCTTTCTTT.

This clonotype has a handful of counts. CDR3: CASSQRTGQGGAGANVLTF. The CDR3 region has the DNA TGCGCCAGCAGCCAAAGAACAGGCCAAGGGGGAGCTGGGGCCAACGTCCTGACTTTC. This chain connects TRBV4-3 to TRBJ2-6; perhaps TRBD1 as D (6 bases). Germline lookup yields CDR1 LGHNA and CDR2 YSLEER. The CDR3 sequence is 19 residues long. V lost 2 bases and J 2 bases, leaving 19 bases between the germline ends.

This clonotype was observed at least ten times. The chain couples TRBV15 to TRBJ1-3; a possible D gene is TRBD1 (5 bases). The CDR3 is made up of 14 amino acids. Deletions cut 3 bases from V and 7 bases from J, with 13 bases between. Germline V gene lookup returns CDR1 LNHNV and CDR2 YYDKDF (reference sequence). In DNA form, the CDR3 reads TGTGCCACCAGCAGCCAGGGTCTTGGTAACACCATATATTTT. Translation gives CATSSQGLGNTIYF.